The subject of this entry is one T cell receptor beta chain. The antigen remains unidentified. Trimming removed 0 bases at V and 1 base at J, with 6 bases between. The CDR3 contains 14 residues. The germline CDR1 and CDR2 sequences are SGHTA and FQGNSA. Produced via immunoSEQ multiplex PCR; TCRdb's table is partial and in-frame only. Among 150,000 to 200,000 clones listed, approximately 88% were seen once. The sample comes from a study of cytomegalovirus exposure and HLA in healthy donors. Study in general: A later analysis reported the 100 to 150 validation repertoires used the same platform as the approximately 670 first-cohort repertoires.

Overall study findings and caveats: According to a subsequent analysis, TCR clusters from the first cohort were inclined to appear together in the roughly 120 validation repertoires. Rare TCR sequences predominated, though certain public TCRs were found in many donors. Researchers reported that a few CMV-associated chains were confirmed in vitro as CMV antigen-specific.

This sequence was found in a man aged 25 to 40 in good health and CMV-seropositive. What was sequenced was PBMCs. V and J are TRBV7-2 and TRBJ1-1; D is ambiguous. The CDR3 loop is CASSLATANTEAFF. Written as DNA, the CDR3 is TGTGCCAGCAGCTTAGCAACAGCGAACACTGAAGCTTTCTTT.